This entry is about one T cell receptor (beta chain). These data come from a study of T cell responses to AZD1222 COVID-19 vaccine. Some clones are missing from TCRdb's copy, which holds only in-frame ones; the method was immunoSEQ multiplex PCR. Altogether 100,000 to 150,000 clones are present, 87% being singletons, with the ten largest covering over 9.5%. In germline, CDR1 is SGHTA, CDR2 FQGTGA. The CDR3 is made up of 15 amino acids. V lost 5 bases, J lost 5 bases, and 17 bases lay in between. This rearrangement joins TRBV7-3 to TRBJ2-3, with D tentatively TRBD2 (6 bases). Sequenced here: peripheral blood, sampled on day 0 of AZD1222 vaccination. The receptor's source is an adult in good health. The CDR3 region has the DNA TGTGCCAGCAGCCGGGACTCTTTTGCTGGAGATACGCAGTATTTT. Translation gives CASSRDSFAGDTQYF.